These 15 T cell receptor beta chains originate from one sample sequenced in a study of T cell responses to AZD1222 COVID-19 vaccine. The assay was immunoSEQ multiplex PCR, and TCRdb's table has in-frame clones only and misses some. The sample consists of 100,000 to 150,000 clones, roughly 88% of them appearing once. Sequencing was performed on peripheral blood, taken 28 days after the second AZD1222 dose. The receptors were gathered from an adult who received the AZD1222 COVID-19 vaccine.

This chain connects TRBV7-2 to TRBJ2-7; TRBD2 agrees at 11 bases. From germline, CDR1 is SGHTA and CDR2 FQGNSA. The CDR3 length is 17 residues. V lost 5 bases to trimming and J lost 3 bases; unmatched junction nucleotides: 12. The CDR3 DNA follows: TGTGCCAGCAGCCGCGAAATAGCGGGAGGGCTCAGCTACGAGCAGTACTTC. It encodes CASSREIAGGLSYEQYF.

The chain has TRBV29-1 and TRBJ2-2; TRBD1 aligns across 10 bases. Trimming at V came to 6 bases and at J to 0 bases, leaving 7 bases not matched to a gene. From germline, CDR1 is SQVTM and CDR2 ANQGSEA. The CDR3 has 16 amino acids. CDR3 sequence (DNA): TGCAGCGTCCGGACAGGGGGGTTATCGAACACCGGGGAGCTGTTTTTT. Amino acids: CSVRTGGLSNTGELFF.

This clone is a singleton in its sample. This chain links TRBV14 with TRBJ2-7; 7 bases align to TRBD1. Trimming at V came to 4 bases and at J to 3 bases, leaving 6 bases not matched to a gene. Germline values: CDR1 SGHDN, CDR2 FVKESK. This CDR3 contains 14 residues. CDR3 amino acids: CASSLQGLGYEQYF. In DNA, the CDR3 is TGTGCCAGCAGCCTACAGGGGCTAGGCTACGAGCAGTACTTC. Using reference TRBV14 and TRBJ2-7 for the parts outside the CDR3, the full variable domain is EAGVTQFPSHSVIEKGQTVTLRCDPISGHDNLYWYRRVMGKEIKFLLHFVKESKQDESGMPNNRFLAERTGGTYSTLKVQPAELEDSGVYFCASSLQGLGYEQYFGPGTRLTVT.

The chain employs TRBV15 and TRBJ1-3, with D possibly TRBD1 on 6 matching bases. Germline V gives CDR1 LNHNV, CDR2 YYDKDF (reference sequence). The CDR3 is made up of 14 amino acids. V lost 11 bases and J 4 bases, leaving 18 bases between the germline ends. For the CDR3, the DNA is TGTGCCGCTTCTAGCCCGGGGGGCGGAAACACCATATATTTT. It yields the protein CAASSPGGGNTIYF.

The chain couples TRBV5-6 to TRBJ1-1, with unresolved D. Deletions cut 0 bases from V and 5 bases from J, with 2 bases between. The CDR3 contains 11 residues. CDR1 and CDR2 from the germline V gene are SGHDT and YYEEEE. In DNA, the CDR3 is TGTGCCAGCAGCTTGGCAACTGAAGCTTTCTTT. This encodes CASSLATEAFF.

To note about this clone: At one end, the junction sequence differs from germline, possibly due to a read error. The rearrangement joins TRBV7-9 to TRBJ2-2; perhaps TRBD2 as D (6 bases). Germline V gene sequence: CDR1 SEHNR, CDR2 FQNEAQ (reference sequence). This CDR3 spans 13 amino acids. The CDR3 DNA sequence: TGTGCCAGCAGTTTAGCGGTCACCGGGGAGCTGTTTTTT. This sequence encodes CASSLAVTGELFF.

The V and J genes are TRBV9 and TRBJ2-1, with TRBD2 matching 14 bases. Germline V gene data show CDR1 as SGDLS and CDR2 as YYNGEE. The CDR3 totals 14 residues. Trimming took 2 bases from V and 10 from J; bases not matched to a gene: 2. CDR3 protein: CASSVGLAGGEQFF. As DNA, the CDR3 is TGTGCCAGCAGCGTCGGACTAGCGGGAGGAGAGCAGTTCTTC.

Only one count was recorded for this clone. The chain joins TRBV29-1 to TRBJ1-3; tentatively, D is TRBD1 (5 bases). The CDR3 has 13 amino acids. V was cut by 6 bases and J by 4 bases, with 13 bases left in between. CDR1 and CDR2 (germline): SQVTM, ANQGSEA. The DNA of the CDR3 is TGCAGCGTGTGGTCAGGGTACGGAAACACCATATATTTT. It translates to CSVWSGYGNTIYF. Drawing the rest from reference TRBV29-1 and TRBJ1-3, the complete variable domain is SAVISQKPSRDICQRGTSLTIQCQVDSQVTMMFWYRQQPGQSLTLIATANQGSEATYESGFVIDKFPISRPNLTFSTLTVSNMSPEDSSIYLCSVWSGYGNTIYFGEGSWLTVV.

The chain is built from TRBV27 and TRBJ1-2; 8 bases agree with TRBD1. CDR3 length: 14 amino acids. Trimming cost V 5 bases and J 6 bases; bases outside gene matches: 8. Germline CDR1 is MNHEY and CDR2 is SMNVEV (reference sequence). CDR3 in amino acids: CASSHTTGEDGYTF. The CDR3, as DNA: TGTGCCAGCAGTCACACGACAGGGGAAGATGGCTACACCTTC.

This chain connects TRBV19 to TRBJ1-5; no clear D. Germline V gives CDR1 LNHDA, CDR2 SQIVND (reference sequence). Trimming took off 3 bases at V and 5 bases at J, with 5 bases between the two ends. The CDR3 consists of 12 residues. The CDR3 coding sequence is TGTGCCAGTAGTATGGCGTATCAGCCCCAGCATTTT. It encodes CASSMAYQPQHF.

V and J are TRBV7-8 and TRBJ1-2; 8 nucleotides line up with TRBD1. The CDR3 runs to 15 residues. Trimming at V came to 5 bases and at J to 3 bases, leaving 8 bases not matched to a gene. Germline V gene lookup returns CDR1 SGHVS and CDR2 FQNEAQ. The CDR3 loop reads CASSPPDRVDYGYTF. CDR3 bases: TGTGCCAGCAGCCCCCCGGACAGGGTGGACTATGGCTACACCTTC. The variable domain in full, with the rest retrieved from reference TRBV7-8 and TRBJ1-2, is GAGVSQSPRYKVAKRGQDVALRCDPISGHVSLFWYQQALGQGPEFLTYFQNEAQLDKSGLPSDRFFAERPEGSVSTLKIQRTQQEDSAVYLCASSPPDRVDYGYTFGSGTRLTVV.

The V gene is TRBV19, the J gene TRBJ2-7; D gene unclear. This CDR3 has 11 amino acids. Germline CDR1 reads LNHDA; CDR2 reads SQIVND (reference sequence). V was clipped by 1 base and J by 5 bases, with 3 bases between them. The CDR3 protein is CASSIGNEQYF. In DNA form, the CDR3 reads TGTGCCAGTAGTATAGGGAACGAGCAGTACTTC.

The chain is built from TRBV6-5 and TRBJ2-2, with a possible D match to TRBD1 (5 bases). V lost 11 bases and J lost 5, with 15 bases in between. The germline V gene has CDR1 MNHEY and CDR2 SVGAGI. CDR3 length: 13 amino acids. The CDR3 coding sequence is TGTGCCTCATCGACAGACATGACCGGGGAGCTGTTTTTT. It specifies CASSTDMTGELFF.

The DNA of the CDR3 is TGTGCCTGGAGTTCAGACCCCGGGACAGACACCTTTAATGAAAAACTGTTTTTT. It yields the protein CAWSSDPGTDTFNEKLFF. This chain joins TRBV30 and TRBJ1-4; TRBD1 agrees at 7 bases. With 2 bases clipped from V and 4 bases from J, the junction kept 16 bases outside the gene matches. Germline assignment: CDR1 GTSNPN and CDR2 SVGIG (reference sequence). This CDR3 is 18 amino acids long.

The V call is TRBV7-9, the J call TRBJ1-4; 9 nucleotides align to TRBD1. Per the germline V gene, CDR1 is SEHNR and CDR2 is FQNEAQ (reference sequence). The V segment lost 3 bases and the J segment 7 bases; nucleotides outside the gene matches: 6. The CDR3 runs to 15 residues. CDR3 sequence: CASSFSGQGAEKLFF. CDR3 DNA: TGTGCCAGCAGCTTTTCGGGACAGGGAGCTGAAAAACTGTTTTTT.